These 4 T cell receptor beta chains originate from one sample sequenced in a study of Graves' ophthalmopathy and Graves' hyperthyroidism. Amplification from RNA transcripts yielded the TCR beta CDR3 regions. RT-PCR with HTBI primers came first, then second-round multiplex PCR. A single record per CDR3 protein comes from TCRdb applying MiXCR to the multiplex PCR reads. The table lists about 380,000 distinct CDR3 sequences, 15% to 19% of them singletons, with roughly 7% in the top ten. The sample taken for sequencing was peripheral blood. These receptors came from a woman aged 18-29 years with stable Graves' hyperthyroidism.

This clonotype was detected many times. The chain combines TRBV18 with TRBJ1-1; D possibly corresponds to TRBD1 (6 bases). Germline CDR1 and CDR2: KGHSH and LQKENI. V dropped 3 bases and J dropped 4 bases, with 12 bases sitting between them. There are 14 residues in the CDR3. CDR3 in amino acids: CASSPVEGGTEAFF. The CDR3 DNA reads TGTGCCAGCTCACCGGTAGAGGGGGGCACTGAAGCTTTCTTT.

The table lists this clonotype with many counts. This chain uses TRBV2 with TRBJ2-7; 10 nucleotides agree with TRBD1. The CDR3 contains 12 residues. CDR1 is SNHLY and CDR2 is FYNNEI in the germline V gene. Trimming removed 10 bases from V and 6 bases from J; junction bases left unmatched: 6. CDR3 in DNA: TGTGCCACCGGGACAGGGGCAAGCGAGCAGTACTTC. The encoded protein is CATGTGASEQYF.

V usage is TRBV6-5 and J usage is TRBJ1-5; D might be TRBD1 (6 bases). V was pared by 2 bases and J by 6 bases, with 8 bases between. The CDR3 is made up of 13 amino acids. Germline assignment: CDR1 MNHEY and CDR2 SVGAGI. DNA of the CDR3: TGTGCCAGCAGTTACACAGGGACTCAGCCCCAGCATTTT. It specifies CASSYTGTQPQHF.

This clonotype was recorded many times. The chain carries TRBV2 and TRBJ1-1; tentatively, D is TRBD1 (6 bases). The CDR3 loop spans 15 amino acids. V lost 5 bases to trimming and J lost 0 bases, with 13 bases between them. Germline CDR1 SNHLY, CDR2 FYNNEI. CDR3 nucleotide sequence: TGTGCCAGCAGTTCCACTGGACAGCTGAACACTGAAGCTTTCTTT. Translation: CASSSTGQLNTEAFF.